This TCR beta chain is from a study of cytomegalovirus exposure and HLA in healthy donors. Study-level background: Inside one of the first data releases sat about 85 million unique TCRs taken from HLA-typed donors.

In regard to this clone: Its antigen is unidentified.

Vbeta (60) and Jbeta (13) primers were used in the PCR. The assay was immunoSEQ multiplex PCR, and TCRdb's table has in-frame clones only and misses some. The sample has some 110,000 clones, around 81% seen once. Notes on the study in general: In a later analysis, several top co-occurrence clusters appeared linked to parvovirus B19, influenza, CMV and Epstein-Barr virus. Within a later analysis, the majority of CMV-associated TCR beta chains appeared HLA-restricted.

The CDR3 totals 16 residues. V lost 1 base and J 3 bases, leaving 13 bases between the germline ends. The germline gives CDR1 SGHTA, CDR2 FQGNSA. The source material was PBMCs. The gene calls are TRBV7-2 and TRBJ2-4; D is undetermined. The source of this sequence is a woman in her twenties or thirties in good health and CMV-seronegative. The CDR3 region has the DNA TGTGCCAGCAGCTTAGAATTCGGAGCTGGCAAAAACATTCAGTACTTC. It codes for CASSLEFGAGKNIQYF. Supplemented by reference TRBV7-2 and TRBJ2-4, the full variable domain reads GAGVSQSPSNKVTEKGKDVELRCDPISGHTALYWYRQSLGQGLEFLIYFQGNSAPDKSGLPSDRFSAERTGGSVSTLTIQRTQQEDSAVYLCASSLEFGAGKNIQYFGAGTRLSVL.